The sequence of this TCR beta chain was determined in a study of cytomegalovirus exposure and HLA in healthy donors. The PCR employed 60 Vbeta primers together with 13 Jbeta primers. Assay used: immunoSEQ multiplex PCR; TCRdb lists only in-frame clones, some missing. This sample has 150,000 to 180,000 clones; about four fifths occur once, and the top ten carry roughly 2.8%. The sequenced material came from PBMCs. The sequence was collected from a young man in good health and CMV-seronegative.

As DNA, the CDR3 is TGTGCCAGCACCACAGCTGGAGGGGTGCATTATGGCTACACCTTC. Translated, it gives CASTTAGGVHYGYTF. J is TRBJ1-2 and V is TRBV5-4, with TRBD1 as a possible D gene (5 bases). V was trimmed by 6 bases and J by 5 bases, leaving 20 bases between them. Looked up from germline, CDR1 is SGHNT and CDR2 is YYREEE (reference sequence). CDR3 length: 15 amino acids. The complete variable domain, with remaining parts taken from reference TRBV5-4 and TRBJ1-2, reads ETGVTQSPTHLIKTRGQQVTLRCSSQSGHNTVSWYQQALGQGPQFIFQYYREEENGRGNFPPRFSGLQFPNYSSELNVNALELDDSALYLCASTTAGGVHYGYTFGSGTRLTVV.